The rows below give T cell receptor beta chains drawn from one sample of a study of T cell responses to AZD1222 COVID-19 vaccine. Generated by immunoSEQ multiplex PCR, the TCRdb table keeps only in-frame clones and is missing some. This table has roughly 120,000 clones, 85% to 90% appearing once. The sample consisted of peripheral blood, taken on day 0 of AZD1222 vaccination. These receptor sequences come from an adult in good health. Each CDR3 is given with its conserved first and last residue. Each record gives: D gene, V gene, J gene, clone size, CDR3 DNA, CDR3 protein. D genes are given only for firm matches. For some rows the clone size is stated as once, few or many, or as a class when expanded; others skip it.

>-|TRBV7-8|TRBJ1-1|-
TGTGCCAGCAGCCCCCGGGAGGGTCGCACTGAAGCTTTCTTT
CASSPREGRTEAFF
>-|TRBV7-2|TRBJ2-5|-
TGTGCCAGCAGCCCGCAGGCCCTAGGCGGGGAGACCCAGTACTTC
CASSPQALGGETQYF
>TRBD1|TRBV6-5|TRBJ1-2|-
TGTGCCAGCAGGCAGGGGGTACGCTATGGCTACACCTTC
CASRQGVRYGYTF
>-|TRBV14|TRBJ1-2|-
TGTGCCAGCAGCCAAGGGGGCGCTGTCAGGGGTTACACCTTC
CASSQGGAVRGYTF
>-|TRBV3-1/TRBV3-2|TRBJ1-5|-
TGTGCCAGCAGGGAATCCGGGACGCCCAATCAGCCCCAGCATTTT
CASRESGTPNQPQHF
>-|TRBV5-5|TRBJ1-6|-
TGTGCCAGCAGCGTTCAGAGGAACTCACCCCTCCACTTT
CASSVQRNSPLHF
>-|TRBV6-5|TRBJ1-2|-
TGTGCCAGCGGACGGACTAACTATGGCTACACCTTC
CASGRTNYGYTF
>TRBD2|TRBV15|TRBJ2-1|-
TGTGCCACCAGTTTTAGCGGGAGTCTTAATGAGCAGTTCTTC
CATSFSGSLNEQFF
>-|TRBV5-1|TRBJ1-5|-
TGCGCCAGCAGTATGGGGATAGGCGGTAATCAGCCCCAGCATTTT
CASSMGIGGNQPQHF
>-|TRBV6-5|TRBJ1-2|-
TGTGCCAGCAGCCCGGGAAGGTCTCGCTATGGCTACACCTTC
CASSPGRSRYGYTF
>-|TRBV6-5|TRBJ1-2|-
TGTGCCAGCAGTTACTCGATACAGGGAGGCTATGGCTACACCTTC
CASSYSIQGGYGYTF
>-|TRBV25-1|TRBJ1-2|-
TGTGCCACCAAGGGACTAGGACCCCGGAGGGAAGGCTACACCTTC
CATKGLGPRREGYTF
>-|TRBV29-1|TRBJ2-7|once
TGCAGCGTTGAAGTTTCAGTCGCCCACGAGCAGTACTTC
CSVEVSVAHEQYF
>-|TRBV27|TRBJ1-5|-
TGTGCCAACCTAAGGCCGAACGCCGGAGGGCAGCCCCAGCATTTT
CANLRPNAGGQPQHF
>TRBD1|TRBV12-5|TRBJ1-5|-
TGTGCTAGTGGTTTGGAACAGGGGGCTTGGCCCCAGCATTTT
CASGLEQGAWPQHF
>TRBD1|TRBV6-5|TRBJ2-3|-
TGTGCCAGCAGTAGGGGACAGGGGAAAACAGATACGCAGTATTTT
CASSRGQGKTDTQYF
>TRBD2|TRBV19|TRBJ2-1|-
TGTGCCAGTAGTATCTCTAGCGGGGGGTACGGAAGTGAGCAGTTCTTC
CASSISSGGYGSEQFF
>TRBD1|TRBV5-1|TRBJ1-1|once
TGCGCCAGCAGCCGTACAGGGGCGGACACTGAAGCTTTCTTT
CASSRTGADTEAFF
>-|TRBV5-8|TRBJ2-3|-
TGTGCCAGCAGCTTGGGGGTCGGGAGATCGACAGATACGCAGTATTTT
CASSLGVGRSTDTQYF
>-|TRBV7-9|TRBJ1-1|once
TGTGCCAGCAGCCCACGTCCTCCCGACACTGAAGCTTTCTTT
CASSPRPPDTEAFF
>TRBD1|TRBV7-7|TRBJ2-2|-
TGTGCCAGCAGCCGTGCCGGGACAGGGAACACCGGGGAGCTGTTTTTT
CASSRAGTGNTGELFF
>-|TRBV30|TRBJ1-5|-
TGTGCCTGGAGTCGACAGGCTAGCAATCAGCCCCAGCATTTT
CAWSRQASNQPQHF
>-|TRBV7-8|TRBJ2-3|-
TGTGCCAGCAGCTTAGATCTTCGGGGCTCGGATACGCAGTATTTT
CASSLDLRGSDTQYF
>-|TRBV30|TRBJ1-1|once
TGTGCCTGGAGTAGGCGGGTTGAAGCTTTCTTT
CAWSRRVEAFF